These 25 T cell receptor beta chains were all obtained from the same sample, sequenced in a study of T cells after yellow fever vaccination. One entry per CDR3 protein results from TCRdb running MiXCR on the 5' RACE reads. The data show approximately 610,000 distinct CDR3 sequences, roughly 17% seen once. The sample consisted of PBMCs, taken 5 days after the first yellow fever vaccination. These receptors came from a man between 18 and 29 years old who received the YFV17D yellow fever vaccine.

This clonotype occurred a few times. The CDR3 sequence: CAISESEGARAFF. The CDR3 DNA follows: TGTGCCATCAGTGAGTCAGAAGGGGCGAGAGCTTTCTTT. The chain joins TRBV10-3 to TRBJ1-1; D possibly corresponds to TRBD1 (5 bases). This CDR3 is 13 amino acids long. CDR1 ENHRY and CDR2 SYGVKD come from the germline V gene. V was shortened by 0 bases and J by 10 bases, with 12 bases between the two germline ends.

The rearrangement joins TRBV7-2 to TRBJ2-2; D is perhaps TRBD1 or TRBD2 (5 bases each). Germline assignment: CDR1 SGHTA and CDR2 FQGNSA. CDR3 length: 14 amino acids. Trimming took 4 bases from V and 0 from J, leaving 6 bases between them. The CDR3 DNA follows: TGTGCCAGCAGCTGGGGGTCGAACACCGGGGAGCTGTTTTTT. This encodes CASSWGSNTGELFF.

This clonotype was seen more than once but under ten times. This sequence joins TRBV6-1 and TRBJ2-2, with 10 positions matching TRBD2. V was clipped by 6 bases and J by 5 bases; unmatched bases: 3. Looked up from germline, CDR1 is MNHNS and CDR2 is SASEGT. The length of the CDR3 is 14 residues. CDR3 sequence (DNA): TGTGCCAGCAGATGGACTAGCGGAACCGGGGAGCTGTTTTTT. Protein product: CASRWTSGTGELFF.

This clonotype has only a few counts. The V gene is TRBV2, the J gene TRBJ1-1; D not certain. This CDR3 has 11 amino acids. The V end lost 7 bases, the J end lost 9 bases, and 12 bases lay between the germline ends. CDR1 is SNHLY, CDR2 FYNNEI, per germline. This chain's CDR3 is CASTPRAKAFF. DNA of the CDR3: TGTGCCAGCACCCCGAGGGCCAAAGCTTTCTTT.

The table lists this clonotype with a few counts. The chain joins TRBV7-9 to TRBJ2-4, with unresolved D. V lost 5 bases and J lost 6, with 11 bases in between. The CDR3 has 13 residues. Germline-derived CDR1 and CDR2 are SEHNR and FQNEAQ (reference sequence). The CDR3 bases are TGTGCCAGCAGCCCCCCCCCCGTAAACATTCAGTACTTC. Translating gives CASSPPPVNIQYF.

This clonotype was picked up a small number of times. The chain has TRBV29-1 and TRBJ1-1; possibly TRBD1 for D (6 bases). Germline V gene lookup returns CDR1 SQVTM and CDR2 ANQGSEA. The V gene lost 8 bases and the J gene lost 4 bases, with 17 bases spanning the gap. This CDR3 has 13 residues. As DNA, the CDR3 is TGCAGCACGCATCAGGGGTTTAGCACTGAAGCTTTCTTT. It yields the protein CSTHQGFSTEAFF.

The chain couples TRBV3-1 to TRBJ2-7, with TRBD2 identical over 12 bases. Germline V gene sequence: CDR1 LGHDT, CDR2 YNNKEL (reference sequence). V was clipped by 3 bases and J by 8 bases; unmatched bases: 14. CDR3 length: 17 residues. The CDR3 region has the DNA TGTGCCAGCAGCCACTTCGCGACTAGCGGGGGACTTAGACAGCAGTACTTC. Its translation is CASSHFATSGGLRQQYF.

A few counts support this clonotype. This rearrangement joins TRBV19 to TRBJ1-1, with 7 bases that match TRBD1. CDR3 size: 14 residues. Germline V gene lookup returns CDR1 LNHDA and CDR2 SQIVND (reference sequence). J was trimmed by 2 bases and V by 5 bases; bases with no gene match: 5. CDR3 sequence (DNA): TGTGCCAGTAGTCCACGGGACAGAAACACTGAAGCTTTCTTT. Its protein is CASSPRDRNTEAFF. Complete variable domain (other parts from reference TRBV19 and TRBJ1-1): DGGITQSPKYLFRKEGQNVTLSCEQNLNHDAMYWYRQDPGQGLRLIYYSQIVNDFQKGDIAEGYSVSREKKESFPLTVTSAQKNPTAFYLCASSPRDRNTEAFFGQGTRLTVV.

This clonotype was observed a few times. This chain links TRBV6-2 or TRBV6-3 with TRBJ1-1; D is unresolved. Per germline, CDR1 MNHEY and CDR2 SVGEGT. Deletions cut 10 bases from V and 5 bases from J, with 20 bases between. The CDR3 sequence is 14 residues long. The CDR3 loop reads CATHRWASGTEAFF. CDR3 bases: TGTGCCACCCATCGGTGGGCAAGTGGAACTGAAGCTTTCTTT.

The V gene is TRBV20-1, the J gene TRBJ2-7, with D perhaps matching TRBD1 or TRBD2 (5 bases each). The V gene's germline CDR1 is DFQATT and CDR2 SNEGSKA (reference sequence). Trimming took off 0 bases at V and 2 bases at J, with 8 bases between the two ends. The CDR3 is 13 residues long. The CDR3 reads CSARDREPYEQYF. For the CDR3, the DNA is TGCAGTGCTAGAGACAGGGAGCCCTACGAGCAGTACTTC.

The gene calls are TRBV7-2 and TRBJ2-2, with D perhaps TRBD2 (6 bases). This CDR3 has 15 residues. Trimming cost V 6 bases and J 5 bases, with 16 bases left between them. Germline V gene lookup returns CDR1 SGHTA and CDR2 FQGNSA. CDR3: CASRLRGLGTGELFF. The CDR3 nucleotides read TGTGCCAGCAGGCTGCGGGGCCTTGGAACCGGGGAGCTGTTTTTT.

For this clonotype: One junction end disagrees with the germline gene, perhaps due to a read error. The chain has TRBV4-3 and TRBJ2-1; no clear D gene. The CDR3 runs 13 residues. The germline CDR1 and CDR2 sequences are LGHNA and YSLEER. The CDR3 bases are TGCGCCAGCAGCCAAGCCCTAGTGGGTGAGCTGTTCTTC. It translates to CASSQALVGELFF.

This clonotype was seen more than once but under ten times. The rearrangement joins TRBV4-3 to TRBJ2-3; no clear D gene. Trimming removed 0 bases from V and 10 bases from J, with 14 bases in between. This CDR3 comprises 14 residues. Germline V gene sequence: CDR1 LGHNA, CDR2 YSLEER. Here the CDR3 reads CASSQDGFPRPQYF. CDR3 coding DNA: TGCGCCAGCAGCCAAGATGGGTTTCCTCGCCCGCAGTATTTT.

This clonotype showed up just once. V usage is TRBV6-1 and J usage is TRBJ2-5; D gene unclear. Deletions cut 6 bases from V and 5 bases from J, with 13 bases between. There are 13 residues in the CDR3. Germline assignment: CDR1 MNHNS and CDR2 SASEGT. CDR3 DNA sequence: TGTGCCAGCAGGAGGACCCTACGGGAGACCCAGTACTTC. Protein product: CASRRTLRETQYF.

This clonotype has just a few counts. The rearrangement links TRBV6-1 to TRBJ2-7; D might be TRBD1 or TRBD2, each matching 5 bases. Trimming cost V 6 bases and J 0 bases, with 15 bases left between them. This CDR3 spans 15 amino acids. Looked up from germline, CDR1 is MNHNS and CDR2 is SASEGT. Here the CDR3 reads CASSEGPMSSYEQYV. The CDR3 DNA sequence: TGTGCCAGCAGCGAGGGACCGATGAGCTCCTACGAGCAGTACGTC.

J is TRBJ2-1 and V is TRBV7-9; D is perhaps TRBD2 (6 bases). Germline lookup yields CDR1 SEHNR and CDR2 FQNEAQ (reference sequence). The germline V and J ends were trimmed by 5 bases and 10 bases, with 18 bases remaining between them. CDR3 length: 14 amino acids. The CDR3 loop is CASSHGRGVGEQFF. CDR3 nucleotides: TGTGCCAGCAGCCATGGGCGGGGCGTCGGGGAGCAGTTCTTC.

This clonotype was seen at least ten times. The chain employs TRBV5-6 and TRBJ2-3; D remains ambiguous. Germline CDR1 and CDR2: SGHDT and YYEEEE. The germline V and J ends were trimmed by 3 bases and 8 bases, with 10 bases remaining between them. The CDR3 sequence is 12 residues long. CDR3 DNA sequence: TGTGCCAGCAGCTCGGTTACGGGTACGCAGTATTTT. This encodes CASSSVTGTQYF.

This clonotype was seen more than once but under ten times. The chain links TRBV6-1 to TRBJ2-3; D might be TRBD2 (5 bases). Trimming pared 6 bases from V and 2 bases from J, leaving 9 bases between. CDR3 length: 13 amino acids. Germline loops: CDR1 MNHNS, CDR2 SASEGT. In DNA form, the CDR3 reads TGTGCCAGCAGCCACCGGGACACAGATACGCAGTATTTT. It yields the protein CASSHRDTDTQYF.

This clonotype was seen once. The rearrangement joins TRBV11-2 to TRBJ2-7, with 9 bases lining up with TRBD1. Germline V lookup: CDR1 SGHAT, CDR2 FQNNGV. CDR3 length equals 11 residues. V trimming: 6 bases; J trimming: 8 bases; junction bases outside the gene matches: 2. For the CDR3, the DNA is TGTGCCAGCAGTACAGGGGGCAAGCAGTACGTC. Its translation: CASSTGGKQYV.

This chain joins TRBV29-1 and TRBJ2-3; D unclear. Per the germline V gene, CDR1 is SQVTM and CDR2 is ANQGSEA. The CDR3 consists of 16 residues. V lost 1 base, J lost 2 bases, and 16 bases lay in between. CDR3 sequence: CSVEGANGPHTDTQYF. The CDR3 DNA reads as TGCAGCGTTGAAGGGGCGAATGGGCCCCACACAGATACGCAGTATTTT.

The V and J genes are TRBV6-5 and TRBJ2-1; D may be TRBD1 (6 bases). Germline V gives CDR1 MNHEY, CDR2 SVGAGI. V dropped 2 bases and J dropped 6 bases, with 11 bases sitting between them. The CDR3 consists of 14 residues. CDR3 sequence (DNA): TGTGCCAGCAGTTACCACGGACAGTCCAATGAGCAGTTCTTC. This gives the protein CASSYHGQSNEQFF.

The J gene is TRBJ1-2, the V gene TRBV20-1, with no clear D. V was clipped by 5 bases and J by 2 bases, with 9 bases between them. CDR1 and CDR2 (germline): DFQATT, SNEGSKA (reference sequence). The CDR3 contains 12 residues. In DNA, the CDR3 is TGCAGTGCTGAAAGGCCGAACTATGGCTACACCTTC. Translation: CSAERPNYGYTF.

As for this clonotype: One end of the junction fails to match germline, which may point to a read error. This chain links TRBV4-1 with TRBJ2-3, with a weak D call TRBD2 (6 bases). This CDR3 has 15 residues. Germline CDR1 MGHRA, CDR2 YSYEKL. This chain's CDR3 is CAGSHAGSAGDTQYF. CDR3 in DNA: TGCGCCGGCAGCCACGCCGGGAGCGCGGGGGATACGCAGTATTTT.

This clonotype has a handful of counts. The chain couples TRBV20-1 to TRBJ2-7, with D possibly being TRBD1 (6 bases). Germline values: CDR1 DFQATT, CDR2 SNEGSKA (reference sequence). CDR3 size: 12 residues. Trimming stripped 6 bases from V and 2 bases from J, with 11 bases between. Here the CDR3 reads CSAQGTTYEQYV. CDR3 sequence (DNA): TGCAGTGCCCAGGGGACCACCTACGAGCAGTACGTC.

The table lists this clonotype with a few counts. This chain uses TRBV4-1 with TRBJ2-3; TRBD2 matches at 9 bases. Germline assignment: CDR1 MGHRA and CDR2 YSYEKL. With 3 bases clipped from V and 4 bases from J, the junction kept 20 bases outside the gene matches. The CDR3 runs to 20 residues. The CDR3 DNA reads TGCGCCAGCAGCCAGGACTACTTGCGGGGGGGCCGAGAGGTGCCAGATACGCAGTATTTT. This encodes CASSQDYLRGGREVPDTQYF.